These 5 T cell receptor beta chains originate from one sample sequenced in a study of blood T cell repertoires in COVID-19. Clones were sequenced by immunoSEQ multiplex PCR, and TCRdb holds only the in-frame ones, with some missing. Here the sample spans around 130,000 clones, around 82% being singletons. Sequenced input: peripheral blood. The receptor source for this set is a human donor in a cohort sampled during active COVID-19.

V gene TRBV7-2 combines with J gene TRBJ1-5; no firm D call. CDR3 length: 14 residues. V lost 1 base, J lost 7 bases, and 11 bases lay in between. Germline-derived CDR1 and CDR2 are SGHTA and FQGNSA. The CDR3 loop reads CASSLDSGSQPQHF. DNA of the CDR3: TGTGCCAGCAGCTTAGATAGTGGGAGCCAGCCCCAGCATTTT.

J is TRBJ2-7 and V is TRBV5-8; 11 bases map to TRBD1. V was pared by 0 bases and J by 5 bases, with 7 bases of the junction left unmatched. The CDR3 covers 16 residues. CDR1 is SGHTS and CDR2 is YDEGEE in the germline V gene. The CDR3: CASSLVVVGQGDEQYF. CDR3 nucleotides: TGTGCCAGCAGCTTGGTTGTTGTGGGACAGGGGGACGAGCAGTACTTC.

J is TRBJ2-5 and V is TRBV18; D may be TRBD2 (5 bases). Germline assignment: CDR1 KGHSH and CDR2 LQKENI. CDR3 length: 14 residues. V shed 6 bases and J shed 5 bases, with 16 bases lying between them. The CDR3 DNA sequence: TGTGCCAGCTCCCCTCCAGAGGGCTGGGAGACCCAGTACTTC. Encoded protein: CASSPPEGWETQYF.

The V and J genes are TRBV6-4 and TRBJ2-1; 9 nucleotides align to TRBD2. The CDR3 sequence is 18 residues long. CDR1 and CDR2 from the germline V gene are MRHNA and SNTAGT. Trimming cost V 6 bases and J 6 bases; bases outside gene matches: 18. The CDR3 here is CASRVSSFASGNGNEQFF. CDR3 coding DNA: TGTGCCAGCAGAGTATCCTCTTTTGCTAGCGGGAATGGCAATGAGCAGTTCTTC.

The rearrangement joins TRBV24-1 to TRBJ1-1; tentative D call: TRBD1 (6 bases). The CDR3 is 17 residues long. V lost 4 bases and J lost 0, with 17 bases in between. Germline assignment: CDR1 KGHDR and CDR2 SFDVKD. CDR3 nucleotides: TGTGCCACCAGTGAGTCAACTTACAGGGTTATGAACACTGAAGCTTTCTTT. It is translated as CATSESTYRVMNTEAFF.